The 28 T cell receptor beta chains presented below share a single source sample, sequenced in a study of shared clonotypes between healthy human individuals. Some clones are missing from TCRdb's copy, which holds only in-frame ones; the method was immunoSEQ multiplex PCR. The sample comprises 2 million to 2.5 million clones, around 90% of which are singletons, and about 0.41% rests with the top ten. Sequencing input: naive CD4+ T cells from PBMCs. Subset specified: CD45RA+ positively selected. The source of these receptors is a man aged 18-30 years in good health. Some clones in this sample may be carry-over from other donors' samples.

V is TRBV6-5 and J is TRBJ2-7; D is possibly TRBD1 (6 bases). CDR3 length: 14 residues. V lost 6 bases and J 5 bases, leaving 17 bases between the germline ends. The germline gives CDR1 MNHEY, CDR2 SVGAGI. CDR3 residues: CASSVQGRRNEQYF. CDR3 bases: TGTGCCAGCAGCGTACAGGGACGGCGCAACGAGCAGTACTTC.

The chain joins TRBV21-1 to TRBJ1-2; the table's TRBD1 call for D was not verified on the DNA. TRBV21-1 is described as a pseudogene. This CDR3 region has 15 residues. The CDR3 DNA follows: TGTGCCAGCAGCACAGGACAGGGCCTCAACTATGGCTACACCTTC. The encoded protein is CASSTGQGLNYGYTF.

The chain uses TRBV11-3 and TRBJ2-1, with 9 positions matching TRBD2. CDR1 is SGHNT and CDR2 is YENEEA in the germline V gene. Trimming removed 0 bases from V and 9 bases from J; junction bases left unmatched: 6. The CDR3 totals 15 residues. CDR3 sequence reads: CASSLEGGRGGEQFF. CDR3 sequence (DNA): TGTGCCAGCAGCTTAGAAGGCGGGAGGGGCGGTGAGCAGTTCTTC.

This chain links TRBV7-9 with TRBJ1-2, with TRBD1 identical over 9 bases. Per the germline V gene, CDR1 is SEHNR and CDR2 is FQNEAQ (reference sequence). The CDR3 runs to 17 residues. With 1 base clipped from V and 6 bases from J, the junction kept 12 bases outside the gene matches. CDR3 in DNA: TGTGCCAGCAGCTTAGGTATAGGGACAGGGAAGGCGGATGGCTACACCTTC. It is translated as CASSLGIGTGKADGYTF.

The rearrangement joins TRBV7-2 to TRBJ2-1; D is tentatively TRBD1 or TRBD2 (5 bases each). CDR3 length: 15 residues. Trimming removed 5 bases at V and 9 bases at J, with 20 bases between. CDR1 and CDR2 (germline): SGHTA, FQGNSA. CDR3 sequence (DNA): TGTGCCAGCAGCAACCCCCCGGGGCCGCTCCGTGAGCAGTTCTTC. Translated, it gives CASSNPPGPLREQFF. Supplemented by reference TRBV7-2 and TRBJ2-1, the full variable domain reads GAGVSQSPSNKVTEKGKDVELRCDPISGHTALYWYRQSLGQGLEFLIYFQGNSAPDKSGLPSDRFSAERTGGSVSTLTIQRTQQEDSAVYLCASSNPPGPLREQFFGPGTRLTVL.

V and J are TRBV28 and TRBJ1-3, with TRBD1 matching 7 bases. Germline V gives CDR1 MDHEN, CDR2 SYDVKM. The CDR3 loop spans 13 amino acids. Germline trimming cut 4 bases from V and 4 bases from J; bases unmatched to any gene: 1. This CDR3 is CASSSGQGNTIYF. The CDR3 DNA follows: TGTGCCAGCAGTTCGGGACAGGGAAACACCATATATTTT.

This rearrangement joins TRBV6-5 to TRBJ2-3; 7 bases align to TRBD2. V lost 6 bases, J lost 3 bases, and 9 bases stayed unmatched. The germline V gene has CDR1 MNHEY and CDR2 SVGAGI. The CDR3 consists of 15 residues. CDR3 loop: CASRRLAVRTDTQYF. The CDR3 DNA reads TGTGCCAGCAGGAGACTAGCTGTGCGGACAGATACGCAGTATTTT.

The chain combines TRBV19 with TRBJ2-1; unclear D gene. Per the germline V gene, CDR1 is LNHDA and CDR2 is SQIVND (reference sequence). The CDR3 length is 12 residues. The V and J ends lost 9 bases and 9 bases respectively, with 15 bases between them. In DNA form, the CDR3 reads TGTGCCAGCAAGGACGCGTCCGCTGAGCAGTTCTTC. Amino acid sequence: CASKDASAEQFF. The variable domain in full, completed from reference TRBV19 and TRBJ2-1, reads DGGITQSPKYLFRKEGQNVTLSCEQNLNHDAMYWYRQDPGQGLRLIYYSQIVNDFQKGDIAEGYSVSREKKESFPLTVTSAQKNPTAFYLCASKDASAEQFFGPGTRLTVL.

The V call is TRBV5-4, the J call TRBJ2-5, with D maybe TRBD2 (6 bases). The CDR3 is made up of 16 amino acids. V gave up 0 bases and J gave up 4 bases, with 16 bases separating them. CDR1 and CDR2 from the germline V gene are SGHNT and YYREEE (reference sequence). CDR3 DNA: TGTGCCAGCAGCTTGGAGGGTCAGCGGGCGGTAGAGACCCAGTACTTC. This encodes CASSLEGQRAVETQYF.

The rearrangement links TRBV5-1 to TRBJ2-1; perhaps D is TRBD1 or TRBD2 (6 bases each). The CDR3 runs 15 residues. CDR1 and CDR2 from the germline V gene are SGHRS and YFSETQ. Trimming took 0 bases from V and 8 from J, leaving 15 bases between them. The CDR3, as DNA: TGCGCCAGCAGCTTGGAGGTCGGGGGCTCGGATGAGCAGTTCTTC. This gives the protein CASSLEVGGSDEQFF. Full variable domain (rest looked up from reference TRBV5-1 and TRBJ2-1): KAGVTQTPRYLIKTRGQQVTLSCSPISGHRSVSWYQQTPGQGLQFLFEYFSETQRNKGNFPGRFSGRQFSNSRSEMNVSTLELGDSALYLCASSLEVGGSDEQFFGPGTRLTVL.

Points on this clone: Other DNA sequences in the sample encode the same CDR3. This chain joins TRBV5-1 and TRBJ2-5; D unclear. The ends were cut back, 0 bases at V and 5 bases at J, with 8 bases in the middle. CDR3 size: 13 residues. The germline V gene has CDR1 SGHRS and CDR2 YFSETQ. CDR3 coding DNA: TGCGCCAGCAGCTTGGGGGCCTTGGAGACCCAGTACTTC. Protein: CASSLGALETQYF. The whole variable domain, filled in from reference TRBV5-1 and TRBJ2-5, reads KAGVTQTPRYLIKTRGQQVTLSCSPISGHRSVSWYQQTPGQGLQFLFEYFSETQRNKGNFPGRFSGRQFSNSRSEMNVSTLELGDSALYLCASSLGALETQYFGPGTRLLVL.

This chain links TRBV5-1 with TRBJ2-5; 11 bases map to TRBD1. CDR1 is SGHRS, CDR2 YFSETQ, per germline. V dropped 4 bases and J dropped 2; count of bases not matched to a gene: 10. The CDR3 totals 17 residues. CDR3 in amino acids: CASSLGQGAGVQETQYF. CDR3 nucleotide sequence: TGCGCCAGCAGCCTCGGACAGGGGGCCGGGGTTCAAGAGACCCAGTACTTC. Variable domain in full (rest from reference TRBV5-1 and TRBJ2-5): KAGVTQTPRYLIKTRGQQVTLSCSPISGHRSVSWYQQTPGQGLQFLFEYFSETQRNKGNFPGRFSGRQFSNSRSEMNVSTLELGDSALYLCASSLGQGAGVQETQYFGPGTRLLVL.

This chain joins TRBV6-6 and TRBJ2-1, with TRBD1 matching 11 bases. CDR1 and CDR2 (germline): MNHNY, SVGAGI (reference sequence). Unmatched junction bases numbered 8, after V lost 5 bases and J lost 5 bases. CDR3 length equals 16 residues. The CDR3 sequence: CASSPQPGQGDNEQFF. CDR3 bases: TGTGCCAGCAGTCCTCAACCGGGACAGGGGGACAATGAGCAGTTCTTC.

The rearrangement links TRBV15 to TRBJ2-1, with D possibly being TRBD1 or TRBD2 (6 bases each). With 3 bases removed from V and 6 bases from J, the gap between germline ends came to 15 bases. CDR3 size: 15 residues. CDR1 is LNHNV and CDR2 is YYDKDF in the germline V gene (reference sequence). CDR3 residues: CATSSPRGGGNEQFF. The CDR3 bases are TGTGCCACCAGCAGTCCGCGAGGAGGGGGCAATGAGCAGTTCTTC.

The chain is built from TRBV5-4 and TRBJ1-3; D is unresolved. The germline V gene has CDR1 SGHNT and CDR2 YYREEE (reference sequence). This CDR3 comprises 13 residues. The V end lost 0 bases, the J end lost 4 bases, and 5 bases lay between the germline ends. CDR3 amino acids: CASSLAHGNTIYF. The CDR3 DNA sequence: TGTGCCAGCAGCTTGGCGCACGGAAACACCATATATTTT.

Turning to this clone: The same CDR3 is also encoded by other DNA sequences in this sample. V and J are TRBV5-1 and TRBJ2-3; D is unresolved. Germline lookup yields CDR1 SGHRS and CDR2 YFSETQ. The CDR3 covers 13 residues. The germline V and J ends were trimmed by 0 bases and 4 bases, with 6 bases remaining between them. Written as DNA, the CDR3 is TGCGCCAGCAGCTTGGCCGGCCCAGATACGCAGTATTTT. Translated: CASSLAGPDTQYF.

Concerning this clone itself: The identical CDR3 is also encoded by other nucleotide sequences in the sample. This chain links TRBV19 with TRBJ1-5; D is unclear. The V end lost 0 bases, the J end lost 7 bases, and 7 bases lay between the germline ends. The V gene's germline CDR1 is LNHDA and CDR2 SQIVND (reference sequence). The CDR3 covers 13 residues. Here the CDR3 DNA reads TGTGCCAGTAGTATAGATCCGGACCAGCCCCAGCATTTT. It translates to CASSIDPDQPQHF.

For this clone: Other nucleotide sequences from this sample produce the same CDR3. The rearrangement links TRBV6-6 to TRBJ2-7; no firm D call. This CDR3 has 11 residues. The germline gives CDR1 MNHNY, CDR2 SVGAGI (reference sequence). V gave up 6 bases and J gave up 2 bases, with 5 bases separating them. The CDR3 sequence is CASRGPYEQYF. CDR3 DNA sequence: TGTGCCAGCAGGGGTCCCTACGAGCAGTACTTC.

This sequence joins TRBV19 and TRBJ2-2; D ambiguous. Germline CDR1 reads LNHDA; CDR2 reads SQIVND (reference sequence). The V end was cut by 8 bases, the J end by 2 bases, with 9 bases between. The CDR3 consists of 13 residues. CDR3 in DNA: TGTGCCAGTCTCAAGGGTAACACCGGGGAGCTGTTTTTT. It translates to CASLKGNTGELFF.

CDR3 sequence (DNA): TGTGCCAGCAGTTTACTCCGGGGGGAGGGAGAGACCCAGTACTTC. Amino acids: CASSLLRGEGETQYF. The rearrangement uses TRBV28 and TRBJ2-5, with 7 bases that match TRBD2. Germline loops: CDR1 MDHEN, CDR2 SYDVKM. The CDR3 loop spans 15 amino acids. The V gene end was trimmed by 2 bases and the J gene end by 4 bases; junction bases not matched to a gene: 7.

J is TRBJ2-7 and V is TRBV6-9; 8 nucleotides agree with TRBD2. There are 15 residues in the CDR3. Germline CDR1 reads MNHGY; CDR2 reads SVAAGI. Trimming at V came to 5 bases and at J to 4 bases, leaving 10 bases not matched to a gene. CDR3 nucleotides: TGTGCCAGCAGTGCCGAGGGAGCGGGAGAGTACGAGCAGTACTTC. Translation gives CASSAEGAGEYEQYF.

The V gene is TRBV15, the J gene TRBJ2-7; TRBD2 might be the D (5 bases). The CDR3 has 14 amino acids. V was pared by 1 base and J by 3 bases, with 10 bases between. Germline V lookup: CDR1 LNHNV, CDR2 YYDKDF (reference sequence). CDR3 sequence: CATSRARGYYEQYF. The CDR3 nucleotides are TGTGCCACCAGCAGAGCCCGGGGATACTACGAGCAGTACTTC.

The J gene is TRBJ2-5, the V gene TRBV14, with a tentative D call TRBD1 (6 bases). CDR3 length equals 13 residues. In germline, CDR1 is SGHDN, CDR2 FVKESK. The V and J ends lost 5 bases and 3 bases respectively, with 10 bases between them. In DNA form, the CDR3 reads TGTGCCAGCAGCGCATACAGGGAAGAGACCCAGTACTTC. Translation: CASSAYREETQYF.

The gene calls are TRBV5-1 and TRBJ2-1; perhaps TRBD2 as D (6 bases). The V end lost 2 bases, the J end lost 7 bases, and 13 bases lay between the germline ends. The CDR3 spans 14 residues. Germline values: CDR1 SGHRS, CDR2 YFSETQ. The DNA for the CDR3 is TGCGCCAGCAGCTTAAGGCGGGAAGGGAATGAGCAGTTCTTC. This codes for CASSLRREGNEQFF.

The chain carries TRBV7-2 and TRBJ2-1; D remains ambiguous. The CDR3 contains 12 residues. Germline V gene sequence: CDR1 SGHTA, CDR2 FQGNSA. V was clipped by 5 bases and J by 8 bases, with 10 bases between them. CDR3 in amino acids: CASSRYTDEQFF. Here the CDR3 DNA reads TGTGCCAGCAGCCGATATACTGATGAGCAGTTCTTC.

The CDR3: CASSYTRDYPSEQFF. CDR3 sequence (DNA): TGTGCCAGCAGTTACACACGGGACTACCCGAGTGAGCAGTTCTTC. The J gene is TRBJ2-1, the V gene TRBV6-5; 7 bases agree with TRBD2. The germline gives CDR1 MNHEY, CDR2 SVGAGI. J lost 9 bases, V lost 2 bases, and 10 bases had no gene match. The CDR3 is made up of 15 amino acids.

The genes are TRBV19 and TRBJ1-1; 8 bases are shared with TRBD1. V dropped 1 base and J dropped 11; count of bases not matched to a gene: 15. The CDR3 is made up of 16 amino acids. Germline CDR1 LNHDA, CDR2 SQIVND (reference sequence). The CDR3 DNA sequence: TGTGCCAGTAGTATAGGGGGGGCAGGGGGCCCTCTGACTGCTTTCTTT. Protein: CASSIGGAGGPLTAFF.

This clone was found once. The CDR3 loop is CASSIGQGDEQFF. Written as DNA, the CDR3 is TGTGCCAGTAGTATCGGACAGGGGGATGAGCAGTTCTTC. The rearrangement uses TRBV19 and TRBJ2-1; 10 bases are shared with TRBD1. Germline V gives CDR1 LNHDA, CDR2 SQIVND (reference sequence). V lost 3 bases to trimming and J lost 8 bases; unmatched junction nucleotides: 1. The CDR3 extends over 13 amino acids.